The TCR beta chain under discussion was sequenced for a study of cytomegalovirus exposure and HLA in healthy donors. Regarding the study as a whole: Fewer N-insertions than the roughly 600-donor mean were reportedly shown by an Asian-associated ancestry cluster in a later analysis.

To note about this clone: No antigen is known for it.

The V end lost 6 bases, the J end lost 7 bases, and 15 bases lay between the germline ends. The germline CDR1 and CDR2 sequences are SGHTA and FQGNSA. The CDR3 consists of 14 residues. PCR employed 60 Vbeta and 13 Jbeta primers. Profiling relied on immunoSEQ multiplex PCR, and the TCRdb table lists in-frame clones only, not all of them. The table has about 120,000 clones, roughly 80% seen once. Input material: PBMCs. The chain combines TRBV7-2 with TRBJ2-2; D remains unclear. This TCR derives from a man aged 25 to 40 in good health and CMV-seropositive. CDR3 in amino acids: CASRPRLEGGELFF. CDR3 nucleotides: TGTGCCAGCAGGCCTCGCCTAGAAGGCGGGGAGCTGTTTTTT.